This is a list of T cell receptor beta chains from one sample in a study of blood T cell repertoires in COVID-19. TCRdb keeps only in-frame clones here, not all; method: immunoSEQ multiplex PCR. The data contain approximately 64,000 clones, approximately 90% of them singletons. The specimen was peripheral blood. Every receptor here comes from a man between 65 and 79 years old with acute or convalescent COVID-19. Both conserved end residues are part of each CDR3. The D gene is left open where the match is weak. The size field is filled for only some rows; it gives once, few, many or a size class.

v_call	j_call	clone_size	d_call	cdr3_nt	cdr3_aa
TRBV7-2	TRBJ2-7	.	TRBD2	TGTGCCAGCAGCTCCAGCGGGGGACGATCCTACGAGCAGTACTTC	CASSSSGGRSYEQYF
TRBV6-5	TRBJ1-1	.	TRBD1	TGTGCCAGCAGCCGGACAGGGATCAACACTGAAGCTTTCTTT	CASSRTGINTEAFF
TRBV19	TRBJ1-5	.	.	TGTGCCAGTGCAGTATATAGCAATCAGCCCCAGCATTTT	CASAVYSNQPQHF
TRBV5-4	TRBJ1-5	.	TRBD1	TGTGCCAGCAGATCCCCGGGACAGGGTTTTTATAGCAATCAGCCCCAGCATTTT	CASRSPGQGFYSNQPQHF
TRBV15	TRBJ2-5	.	.	TGTGCCACCAGCAGAGATAGGGGAGAGACCCAGTACTTC	CATSRDRGETQYF
TRBV27	TRBJ1-1	.	.	TGTGCCAGCAGGCACCGAGTCGGGGGGCGGAACACTGAAGCTTTCTTT	CASRHRVGGRNTEAFF
TRBV9	TRBJ2-3	.	TRBD2	TGTGCCAGCAGCGGCAGCCTCGGGACTAGCGGGGGGAGTGGAGATACGCAGTATTTT	CASSGSLGTSGGSGDTQYF
TRBV20-1	TRBJ1-4	.	.	TGCAGTGCTAGTGTGACCGGACTGTCAACTAATGAAAAACTGTTTTTT	CSASVTGLSTNEKLFF
TRBV9	TRBJ2-1	.	TRBD2	TGTGCCAGCAGCGCCTTTTGGAGCGGGGAGTACAATGAGCAGTTCTTC	CASSAFWSGEYNEQFF
TRBV5-5	TRBJ2-7	.	.	TGTGCCAGCAGCTTGGCAACAGGACCCTACGAGCAGTACTTC	CASSLATGPYEQYF
TRBV27	TRBJ1-2	.	TRBD1	TGTGCCACCGGGGGGGGAGGGGGCGGCTATGGCTACACCTTC	CATGGGGGGYGYTF
TRBV18	TRBJ1-4	.	.	TGTGCCAGCTCACCTGAGACAGGCGGAAAACTGTTTTTT	CASSPETGGKLFF
TRBV7-2	TRBJ1-4	.	.	TGTGCCAGCAGCACGATACTGGCAACTAATGAAAAACTGTTTTTT	CASSTILATNEKLFF
TRBV7-2	TRBJ2-6	.	.	TGTGCCAGCAGCTTCGCCGGGTCTGGGGCCAACGTCCTGACTTTC	CASSFAGSGANVLTF
TRBV7-9	TRBJ2-5	.	.	TGTGCCAGCAGCTCGGGACTGCAAGAGACCCAGTACTTC	CASSSGLQETQYF
TRBV28	TRBJ2-7	.	.	TGTGCCAGCTCTACGCTGGGGACTTTATCCTACGAGCAGTACTTC	CASSTLGTLSYEQYF
TRBV3-1/TRBV3-2	TRBJ2-1	.	TRBD1	TGTGCCAGCAGCCAAAGGGACAGGGGGCTTTCCTACAATGAGCAGTTCTTC	CASSQRDRGLSYNEQFF
TRBV11-3	TRBJ1-5	many	TRBD1	TGTGCCAGCAGCCCTGTCGGGGGGGGACAGGGAGTGAGCAATCAGCCCCAGCATTTT	CASSPVGGGQGVSNQPQHF
TRBV6-2/TRBV6-3	TRBJ2-3	.	TRBD1	TGTGCCAGCAGTTACAGGGACAGGGGAGATACGCAGTATTTT	CASSYRDRGDTQYF
TRBV5-1	TRBJ2-1	.	.	TGCGCCAGCAGCTTGGCCGGAGGGACGGGGGGCAGGGAGCAGTTCTTC	CASSLAGGTGGREQFF
TRBV7-2	TRBJ2-2	.	TRBD2	TGTGCCAGCAGCTTAAGAAGCGGGGGGTTCACCGGGGAGCTGTTTTTT	CASSLRSGGFTGELFF
TRBV5-6	TRBJ2-5	.	.	TGTGCCAGCAGCGGTGCTCGGGAGACCCAGTACTTC	CASSGARETQYF
TRBV10-3	TRBJ1-3	.	TRBD1	TGTGCCTCTGCGGGACAGATCTCTGGAAACACCATATATTTT	CASAGQISGNTIYF
TRBV18	TRBJ2-5	.	TRBD1	TGTGCCAGCTCACCACTCGACAGGGGGAGGCAAGAGACCCAGTACTTC	CASSPLDRGRQETQYF
TRBV2	TRBJ1-3	.	.	TGTGCCAGCGTCAGGGGAGACGTGGGGTCAAACACCATATATTTT	CASVRGDVGSNTIYF
TRBV7-3	TRBJ1-6	.	TRBD1	TGTGCCAGCAGCCTGACAGGGACTCCCAATTCACCCCTCCACTTT	CASSLTGTPNSPLHF
TRBV14	TRBJ2-2	.	TRBD2	TGTGCCAGCAGCCAAGCCCAGCGGGGGGGCCGCACCGGGGAGCTGTTTTTT	CASSQAQRGGRTGELFF
TRBV3-1/TRBV3-2	TRBJ2-5	.	TRBD1	TGTGCCAGCAGCCAAGGCCGACAGGGTACGGAGACCCAGTACTTC	CASSQGRQGTETQYF
TRBV2	TRBJ2-1	few	TRBD1	TGTGCCAGCAGTGTCCCGGGACAGGGGGCGAGGACCTACAATGAGCAGTTCTTC	CASSVPGQGARTYNEQFF
TRBV7-2	TRBJ1-2	.	TRBD1	TGTGCCAGCAGCCCCGGACAGGGATCTGGCTACACCTTC	CASSPGQGSGYTF
TRBV19	TRBJ2-1	.	.	TGTGCCAGTAGTCAGGGCCTTTTCTACAATGAGCAGTTCTTC	CASSQGLFYNEQFF
TRBV3-1/TRBV3-2	TRBJ2-3	.	.	TGTGCCAGCAGTGACAGGGTTCCGGGGGCAGATACGCAGTATTTT	CASSDRVPGADTQYF
TRBV9	TRBJ2-7	few	.	TGTGCCAGCAGCTCGCGACACGCGGAGCAGTACTTC	CASSSRHAEQYF